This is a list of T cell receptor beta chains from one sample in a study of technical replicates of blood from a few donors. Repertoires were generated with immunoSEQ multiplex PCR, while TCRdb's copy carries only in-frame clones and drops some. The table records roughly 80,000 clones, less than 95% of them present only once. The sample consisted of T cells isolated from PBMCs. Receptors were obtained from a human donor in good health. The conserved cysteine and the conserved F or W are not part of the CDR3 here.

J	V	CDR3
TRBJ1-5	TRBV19	ASSMKEYNQPQH
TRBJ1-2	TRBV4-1	ASSQDPGLEAHGYT
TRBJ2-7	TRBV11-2	ASSYPGRGGYEQY
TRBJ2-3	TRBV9	ASSVALATTDTQY
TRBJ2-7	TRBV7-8	ASGGTVSYEQY
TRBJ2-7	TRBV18	ASSPTTSGSNEQY
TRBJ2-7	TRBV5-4	ASSRGYEQY
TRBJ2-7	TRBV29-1	SAMSDRNLYEQY
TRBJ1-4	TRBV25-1	ASSEVFNEKLF
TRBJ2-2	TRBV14	ASSQYQGAAGELF
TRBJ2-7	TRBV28	ASSLLRGQVINYEQY
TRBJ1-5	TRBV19	ASSIGQGGEWPQH
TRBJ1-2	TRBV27	ASSLSGRGYGYT
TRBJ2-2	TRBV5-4	ASSLALAADLITGELF
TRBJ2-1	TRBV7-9	ASSFPSGRGEQF
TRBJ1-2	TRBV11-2	ASSSDSYGYT
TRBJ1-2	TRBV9	ASSLRTGPTGGYT
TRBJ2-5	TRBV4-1	ASSQKVDRVEKETQY
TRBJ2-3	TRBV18	ATSPNYVAGGGTQY
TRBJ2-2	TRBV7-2	ASSPRGGNTGELF
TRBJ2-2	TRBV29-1	SVDRANTGELF
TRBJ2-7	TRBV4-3	ASSVRDRHYEQY
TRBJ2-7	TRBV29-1	SARGETSSYEQY
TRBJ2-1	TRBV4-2	ASSQGSLAPLGNEQF
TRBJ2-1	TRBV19	ASSISPGGLYNEQF
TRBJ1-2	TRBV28	ASSLVGPGDLGGYT
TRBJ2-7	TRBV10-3	AISTPGQNYEQY
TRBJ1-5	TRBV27	ASSFFLGQPQH
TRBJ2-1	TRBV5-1	ASSLLAAYNEQF
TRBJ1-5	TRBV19	ASSPGTGNQPQH
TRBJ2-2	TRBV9	ASSVVGGSGELF
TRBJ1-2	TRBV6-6	ASRAYGDRGDGGYT
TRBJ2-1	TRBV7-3	ASSLLAGIHNEQF
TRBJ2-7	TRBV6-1	ASSEGQGDYEQY
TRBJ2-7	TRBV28	ASSAQGYEQY
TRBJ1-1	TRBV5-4	ATLLEQTPTEAF
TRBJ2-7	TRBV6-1	ASFTGTGVYEQY
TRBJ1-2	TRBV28	ASSYPTNYGYT
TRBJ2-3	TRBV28	ASSRPGQGTDTQY
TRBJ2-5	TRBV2	ARTGGGETQY
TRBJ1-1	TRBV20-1	SASEGEAF
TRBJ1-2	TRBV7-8	ASSYTTNYGYT
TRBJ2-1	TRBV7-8	ASSLALSGRVYEQF
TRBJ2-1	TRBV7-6	ASSSGQAYNEQF
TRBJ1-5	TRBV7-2	ASSSESDSQEPQH
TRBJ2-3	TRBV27	ASSLYHPGADTQY
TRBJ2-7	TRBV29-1	SVIRGSYEQY
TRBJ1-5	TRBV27	ASSLSFRGYQPQH